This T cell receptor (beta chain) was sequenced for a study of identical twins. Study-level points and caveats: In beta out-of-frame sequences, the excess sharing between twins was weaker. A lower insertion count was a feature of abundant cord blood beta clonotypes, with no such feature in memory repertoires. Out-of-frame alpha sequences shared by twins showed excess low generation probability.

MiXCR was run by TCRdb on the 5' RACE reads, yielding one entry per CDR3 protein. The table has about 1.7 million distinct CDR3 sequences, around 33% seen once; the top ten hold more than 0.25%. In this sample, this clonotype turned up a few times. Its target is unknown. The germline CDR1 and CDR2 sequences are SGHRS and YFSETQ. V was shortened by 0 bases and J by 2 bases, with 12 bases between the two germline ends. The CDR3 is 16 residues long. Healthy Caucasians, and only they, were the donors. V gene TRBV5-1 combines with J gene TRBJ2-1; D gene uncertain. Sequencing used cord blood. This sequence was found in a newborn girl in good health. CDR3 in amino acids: CASSLASSLTYNEQFF. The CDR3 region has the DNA TGCGCCAGCAGCTTGGCTTCCAGCTTAACCTACAATGAGCAGTTCTTC.